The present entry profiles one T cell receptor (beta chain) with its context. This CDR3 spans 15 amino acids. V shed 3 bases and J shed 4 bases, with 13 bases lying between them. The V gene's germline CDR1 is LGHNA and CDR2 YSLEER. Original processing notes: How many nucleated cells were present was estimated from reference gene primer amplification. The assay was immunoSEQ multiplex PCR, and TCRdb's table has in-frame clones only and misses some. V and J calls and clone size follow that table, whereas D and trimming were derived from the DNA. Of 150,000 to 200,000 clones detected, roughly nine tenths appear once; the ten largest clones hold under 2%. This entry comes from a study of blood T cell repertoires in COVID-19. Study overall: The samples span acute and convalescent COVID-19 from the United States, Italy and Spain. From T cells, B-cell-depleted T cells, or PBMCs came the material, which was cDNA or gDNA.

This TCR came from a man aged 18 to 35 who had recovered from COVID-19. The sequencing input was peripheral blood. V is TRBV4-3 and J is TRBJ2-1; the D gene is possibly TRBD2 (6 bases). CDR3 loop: CASSHHSGGYNEQFF. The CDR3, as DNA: TGCGCCAGCAGCCACCATAGCGGCGGGTACAATGAGCAGTTCTTC.